This TCR beta chain is drawn from a study of HIV-infected patients and healthy controls. The table lists this clonotype with many counts. Alpha and beta constant-region primers primed reverse transcription of about 500 ng RNA. Using multiplexing indices, alpha and beta chain libraries were generated apart by chain-specific third strand synthesis. MiXCR, applied by TCRdb to the 5' RACE reads, yields one record per CDR3 protein. Of around 16,000 distinct CDR3 sequences detected, roughly 9% appear once; the ten largest clones hold 4.5% to 6%. Whole blood was used without fractionation, so all unsorted peripheral T cells were included. V shed 7 bases and J 4 bases; nucleotides not matched to a gene: 4. The CDR3 runs 14 residues. CDR1 is LNHDA and CDR2 is SQIVND in the germline V gene (reference sequence).

Material: blood. The source of this sequence is an adult in good health. This chain joins TRBV19 and TRBJ2-3; 11 positions agree with TRBD1. CDR3 nucleotide sequence: TGTGCCAGTAATCCGGGACAGGGGGCAGATACGCAGTATTTT. This encodes CASNPGQGADTQYF.